The 29 T cell receptor beta chains below were found in one sample sequenced in a study of blood T cells in healthy people across ages. The second PCR ran roughly 7 to 12 cycles with a sample-barcoded 5' primer and J-beta primers. TCRdb ran MiXCR on the 5' RACE reads and lists one entry per CDR3 protein. The sample lists about 580,000 distinct CDR3 sequences, less than 60% seen once, with approximately 25% in the top ten. Sample: blood. The receptors derive from a man of 80 years or more in good health.

The V call is TRBV27, the J call TRBJ1-2, with 7 positions matching TRBD1. Germline CDR1 reads MNHEY; CDR2 reads SMNVEV (reference sequence). The CDR3 length is 15 residues. J was trimmed by 2 bases and V by 3 bases; bases with no gene match: 6. CDR3: CASSFSPDRNYGYTF. CDR3 sequence (DNA): TGTGCCAGCAGTTTCTCCCCGGACAGGAACTATGGCTACACCTTC.

This clonotype showed up just a few times. This chain joins TRBV7-2 and TRBJ2-1, with TRBD2 matching 7 bases. With V trimmed by 1 base and J by 8 bases, 8 bases remained unmatched. The CDR3 runs 15 residues. The V gene's germline CDR1 is SGHTA and CDR2 FQGNSA. The CDR3, as DNA: TGTGCCAGCAGCTTAGGGCTAGCGGAAGGGTATGAGCAGTTCTTC. It specifies CASSLGLAEGYEQFF.

This sequence joins TRBV30 and TRBJ2-1; D is possibly TRBD1 (6 bases). V shed 3 bases and J shed 6 bases, with 12 bases lying between them. The CDR3 length is 13 residues. Germline assignment: CDR1 GTSNPN and CDR2 SVGIG (reference sequence). CDR3 coding DNA: TGTGCCTGGAGCACCGGGACACCCAATGAGCAGTTCTTC. It translates to CAWSTGTPNEQFF.

This chain joins TRBV6-2 or TRBV6-3 and TRBJ2-7; TRBD1 might be the D (6 bases). The germline CDR1 and CDR2 sequences are MNHEY and SVGEGT. Trimming removed 0 bases at V and 6 bases at J, with 18 bases between. The CDR3 loop spans 16 amino acids. This CDR3 reads CASSYSGRDMSLEQYF. In DNA form, the CDR3 reads TGTGCCAGCAGTTACTCAGGCCGGGACATGTCGCTCGAGCAGTACTTC.

With respect to this clonotype: A much larger clonotype is one base distant, so this may be a read error. The chain combines TRBV6-6 with TRBJ2-7; D is unresolved. Germline CDR1 and CDR2: MNHNY and SVGAGI (reference sequence). There are 15 residues in the CDR3. CDR3 DNA sequence: TGTGCCAGCAGTTACTCCGGTCTGGTTCACTACGGGCAGTACTTC. Its protein is CASSYSGLVHYGQYF.

This sequence joins TRBV10-3 and TRBJ1-6; TRBD1 is a possible D gene (6 bases). Germline lookup yields CDR1 ENHRY and CDR2 SYGVKD. This CDR3 is built from 14 residues. Trimming cost V 6 bases and J 5 bases, with 11 bases left between them. The CDR3 loop is CAIRGHTNNSPLHF. The CDR3 coding sequence is TGTGCCATCAGGGGACATACAAATAATTCACCCCTCCACTTT.

The rearrangement uses TRBV7-9 and TRBJ1-1, with D unclear. Trimming took 3 bases from V and 0 from J, leaving 8 bases between them. This CDR3 has 14 amino acids. In germline, CDR1 is SEHNR, CDR2 FQNEAQ (reference sequence). The CDR3, as DNA: TGTGCCAGCAGCTTTTGGAGAGTGAACACTGAAGCTTTCTTT. Its protein is CASSFWRVNTEAFF.

The chain links TRBV10-3 to TRBJ1-2; D unresolved. This CDR3 has 11 residues. Trimming shortened V by 3 bases and J by 8 bases, and 7 bases separated the two germline ends. Germline CDR1 and CDR2: ENHRY and SYGVKD. The CDR3 coding sequence is TGTGCCATCAGTGATGCGAGGGGCTACACCTTC. The encoded protein is CAISDARGYTF.

This clonotype turned up a few times. The rearrangement uses TRBV3-1 and TRBJ2-7; 10 positions agree with TRBD2. The CDR3 has 16 amino acids. Per germline, CDR1 LGHDT and CDR2 YNNKEL (reference sequence). V shed 4 bases, J shed 4 bases, and the junction held 10 bases outside the gene matches. The CDR3 here is CASSRRGSGRNYEQYF. The CDR3 DNA sequence: TGTGCCAGCAGCCGCCGGGGTAGCGGGAGGAATTACGAGCAGTACTTC.

This clonotype came up a few times. The chain uses TRBV20-1 and TRBJ2-2; 7 positions agree with TRBD2. V lost 0 bases, J lost 0 bases, and 4 bases stayed unmatched. The CDR3 has 16 amino acids. Germline CDR1 is DFQATT and CDR2 is SNEGSKA (reference sequence). CDR3 in DNA: TGCAGTGCTAGAGATTGGGGGGGATCGAACACCGGGGAGCTGTTTTTT. Translation gives CSARDWGGSNTGELFF.

This sequence joins TRBV20-1 and TRBJ2-5, with 10 bases lining up with TRBD1. The tail of the sequence fits TRBJ2-7 better, so the J call may be wrong. The CDR3 spans 15 residues. From germline, CDR1 is DFQATT and CDR2 SNEGSKA (reference sequence). The CDR3 sequence: CSASSPGQGFNEQYF. The CDR3 bases are TGCAGTGCTAGTTCTCCGGGACAGGGGTTCAACGAGCAGTACTTC.

The chain uses TRBV25-1 and TRBJ2-1; a possible D gene is TRBD2 (5 bases). Germline CDR1 and CDR2: MGHDK and SYGVNS. V was shortened by 3 bases and J by 7 bases, with 13 bases between the two germline ends. The CDR3 contains 14 residues. The CDR3 protein is CASSDPSSWNEQFF. Written as DNA, the CDR3 is TGTGCCAGCAGTGATCCGTCTAGCTGGAATGAGCAGTTCTTC. Full variable domain (missing parts from reference TRBV25-1 and TRBJ2-1): EADIYQTPRYLVIGTGKKITLECSQTMGHDKMYWYQQDPGMELHLIHYSYGVNSTEKGDLSSESTVSRIRTEHFPLTLESARPSHTSQYLCASSDPSSWNEQFFGPGTRLTVL.

This clonotype was seen repeatedly, ten times or more. The chain joins TRBV7-9 to TRBJ2-3; no reliable D call. Trimming removed 5 bases from V and 6 bases from J, with 6 bases in between. Germline values: CDR1 SEHNR, CDR2 FQNEAQ (reference sequence). The CDR3 totals 11 residues. CDR3 DNA sequence: TGTGCCAGCAGCCCCCTGGATACGCAGTATTTT. This codes for CASSPLDTQYF.

This clonotype was seen at least ten times. The chain combines TRBV6-5 with TRBJ2-1; 7 bases agree with TRBD2. Per the germline V gene, CDR1 is MNHEY and CDR2 is SVGAGI. V was clipped by 10 bases and J by 6 bases; unmatched bases: 15. This CDR3 has 15 residues. CDR3 in DNA: TGTGCCACCGTCCGCCGGCGGGAGAATTCCAATGAGCAGTTCTTC. It is translated as CATVRRRENSNEQFF.

The chain is built from TRBV20-1 and TRBJ2-7, with 10 nucleotides matching TRBD2. Germline V gene lookup returns CDR1 DFQATT and CDR2 SNEGSKA (reference sequence). Trimming took 1 base from V and 5 from J; bases not matched to a gene: 5. The CDR3 runs 14 residues. CDR3 residues: CSARARTSGHEQYF. The CDR3 DNA reads as TGCAGTGCTAGAGCCCGGACTAGCGGTCACGAGCAGTACTTC.

Comments on this clonotype: A much larger clone differs from this one at a single base, so this may be a read error. The chain links TRBV6-5 to TRBJ1-1; D uncertain. The CDR3 is 17 residues long. Germline V gives CDR1 MNHEY, CDR2 SVGAGI. Deletions cut 2 bases from V and 11 bases from J, with 27 bases between. CDR3 sequence reads: CASSYTLATIAGREAFF. Written as DNA, the CDR3 is TGTGCCAGCAGTTACACCCTCGCTACCATAGCGGGGAGAGAGGCTTTCTTT.

This clonotype was seen at least ten times. The rearrangement joins TRBV3-1 to TRBJ2-3; no clear D gene. The V end was cut by 2 bases, the J end by 0 bases, with 3 bases between. The V gene's germline CDR1 is LGHDT and CDR2 YNNKEL (reference sequence). The CDR3 totals 13 residues. The CDR3: CASSQLSTDTQYF. The CDR3 DNA sequence: TGTGCCAGCAGCCAACTGAGCACAGATACGCAGTATTTT.

As regards this clonotype: An end of the junction does not agree with germline; a read error may underlie this. The chain employs TRBV7-3 and TRBJ2-3, with 9 bases lining up with TRBD2. Germline V gives CDR1 SGHTA, CDR2 FQGTGA. The CDR3 loop spans 15 amino acids. The CDR3 region is CDSSHGGGGTDTQYF. CDR3 DNA sequence: TGTGACAGCAGCCATGGCGGGGGGGGCACAGATACGCAGTATTTT.

Note on this clonotype: This clone may be a read error of a much larger clone one base away. This chain links TRBV6-6 with TRBJ1-1, with no clear D. Germline V gene data show CDR1 as MNHNY and CDR2 as SVGAGI (reference sequence). Trimming stripped 0 bases from V and 5 bases from J, with 4 bases between. CDR3 length: 12 amino acids. CDR3 loop: CASSYSMTEAFF. The CDR3 DNA reads as TGTGCCAGCAGTTACTCGATGACTGAAGCTTTCTTT.

This chain uses TRBV11-2 with TRBJ2-3, with 7 positions matching TRBD2. Germline V gene data show CDR1 as SGHAT and CDR2 as FQNNGV. This CDR3 spans 18 amino acids. After removal of 10 bases from V and 0 bases from J, the junction contained 19 bases not matched to a gene. CDR3 nucleotide sequence: TGTGCCACCACCGCCCAGGCGGGAGACGAAGGTAGCACAGATACGCAGTATTTT. It encodes CATTAQAGDEGSTDTQYF.

This chain links TRBV27 with TRBJ1-1; D gene unclear. The CDR3 is 13 amino acids. V lost 0 bases and J lost 6, with 8 bases in between. Germline V gives CDR1 MNHEY, CDR2 SMNVEV (reference sequence). The CDR3 DNA is TGTGCCAGCAGTTTATCCGGGGTTCCTGAAGCTTTCTTT. Translated, it gives CASSLSGVPEAFF.

V and J are TRBV20-1 and TRBJ2-3; 10 bases line up with TRBD2. In germline, CDR1 is DFQATT, CDR2 SNEGSKA (reference sequence). V shed 2 bases, J shed 4 bases, and the junction held 6 bases outside the gene matches. This CDR3 has 15 residues. The CDR3 nucleotides are TGCAGTGCTAGAAAAGCTAGCGGGAGTGCAGATACGCAGTATTTT. Its translation: CSARKASGSADTQYF.

The V call is TRBV28, the J call TRBJ2-7; tentative D call: TRBD1 (7 bases). The CDR3 sequence is 15 residues long. From germline, CDR1 is MDHEN and CDR2 SYDVKM. V lost 1 base, J lost 5 bases, and 15 bases lay in between. CDR3 in amino acids: CASSLSAAGGNEQYF. The CDR3 nucleotides read TGTGCCAGCAGTTTATCCGCGGCAGGGGGGAACGAGCAGTACTTC.

The V and J genes are TRBV20-1 and TRBJ1-1; TRBD1 might be the D (6 bases). V was trimmed by 2 bases and J by 6 bases, leaving 10 bases between them. CDR3 length equals 12 residues. CDR1 DFQATT and CDR2 SNEGSKA come from the germline V gene (reference sequence). The CDR3 DNA reads TGCAGTGCTAGAAGGGGGTTCGCTGAAGCTTTCTTT. This codes for CSARRGFAEAFF.

The rearrangement uses TRBV20-1 and TRBJ2-1, with D unclear. Deletions cut 2 bases from V and 0 bases from J, with 8 bases between. The germline V gene encodes CDR1 DFQATT and CDR2 SNEGSKA (reference sequence). This CDR3 has 14 residues. The DNA for the CDR3 is TGCAGTGCTAGAACCCCTAGCTCCTACAATGAGCAGTTCTTC. Protein product: CSARTPSSYNEQFF.

The CDR3 reads CASSVDRVRTDWGTDTQYF. The CDR3 DNA sequence: TGTGCCAGCAGCGTAGATCGTGTTCGAACCGACTGGGGCACAGATACGCAGTATTTT. This sequence joins TRBV9 and TRBJ2-3, with D uncertain. Per the germline V gene, CDR1 is SGDLS and CDR2 is YYNGEE. This CDR3 region has 19 residues. The germline V and J ends were trimmed by 0 bases and 1 base, with 21 bases remaining between them.

This clonotype has more than one count but fewer than ten. The V gene is TRBV12-3 or TRBV12-4, the J gene TRBJ2-7; weak D call: TRBD1 (6 bases). CDR3 size: 14 residues. With 3 bases removed from V and 5 bases from J, the gap between germline ends came to 14 bases. This CDR3 reads CASSLASGDHEQYF. CDR3 coding DNA: TGTGCCAGCAGTTTGGCGTCAGGGGACCACGAGCAGTACTTC.

The chain employs TRBV6-2 or TRBV6-3 and TRBJ1-6; no definite D call. This CDR3 region has 15 residues. V was pared by 4 bases and J by 6 bases, with 13 bases between. CDR1 is MNHEY and CDR2 is SVGEGT in the germline V gene. This CDR3 is CASSCETRRNSPLHF. CDR3 in DNA: TGTGCCAGCAGTTGCGAGACACGGCGTAATTCACCCCTCCACTTT.

This clonotype was observed a handful of times. The chain employs TRBV7-3 and TRBJ2-1, with 8 bases that match TRBD2. V lost 1 base to trimming and J lost 0 bases; unmatched junction nucleotides: 14. This CDR3 has 20 residues. Germline V CDR1 and CDR2: SGHTA, FQGTGA. DNA for the CDR3: TGTGCCAGCAGCTTAAAGGGCCCGGGGGGGCCTTACAGCTCCTACAATGAGCAGTTCTTC. This codes for CASSLKGPGGPYSSYNEQFF.